This record covers a single T cell receptor beta chain. Its antigen is not identified. Using immunoSEQ multiplex PCR, the repertoire was profiled, and TCRdb retains in-frame clones only, with some absent. In the table there are 65,000 to 85,000 clones, around 88% of which are singletons. This sample is part of a study of T cell responses to AZD1222 COVID-19 vaccine. Points from the study as a whole: Spike-specific TCR breadth and depth both grew after two AZD1222 doses. The study reported that nearly half of spike-specific TCRs target unmutated variant regions. White British donors predominated, females outnumbered males, and clonal diversity was possibly underestimated.

The CDR3 contains 14 residues. Germline values: CDR1 KGHSH, CDR2 LQKENI. V was clipped by 4 bases and J by 4 bases; unmatched bases: 6. This chain uses TRBV18 with TRBJ2-5; 7 positions match TRBD1. This receptor was taken from an adult who received the MenACWY meningococcal vaccine as a control. This specimen was peripheral blood, taken 28 days after the second dose of the MenACWY control vaccine. The CDR3 region is CASSQGTDIETQYF. DNA for the CDR3: TGTGCCAGCTCACAGGGGACAGACATAGAGACCCAGTACTTC.